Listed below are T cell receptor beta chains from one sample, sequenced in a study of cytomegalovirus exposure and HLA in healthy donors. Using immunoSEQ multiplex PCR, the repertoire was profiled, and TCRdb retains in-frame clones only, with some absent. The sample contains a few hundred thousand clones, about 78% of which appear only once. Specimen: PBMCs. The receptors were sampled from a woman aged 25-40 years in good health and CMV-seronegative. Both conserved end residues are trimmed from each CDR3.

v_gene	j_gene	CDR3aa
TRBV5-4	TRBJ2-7	ASSRTDTYEQY
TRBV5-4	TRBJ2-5	ASSSPGSGETQY
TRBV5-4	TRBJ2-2	ASSLTRSGRYTGELF
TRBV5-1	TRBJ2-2	ASSWTGNTGELF
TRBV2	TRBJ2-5	ASMVGGEETQY
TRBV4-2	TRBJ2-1	ASSQAPLTSGGYNEQF
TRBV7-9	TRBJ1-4	ASSSTLSKEKLF
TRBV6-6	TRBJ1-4	ASSYSRAGSGKLF
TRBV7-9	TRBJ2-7	SSSLGWGTGVYEQY
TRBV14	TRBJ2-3	ASSQLRGAPVDTQY
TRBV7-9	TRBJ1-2	SSSLRGSGVKYGYT
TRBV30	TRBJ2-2	AWSRTGINTGELF
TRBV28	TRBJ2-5	ASSSRGQGQETQY
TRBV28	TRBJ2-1	ASSSPLAGGGEQF
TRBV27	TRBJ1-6	ASSLWGRNFNSPLH
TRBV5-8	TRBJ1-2	ASSLDTDYGYT
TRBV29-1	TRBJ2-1	SVSPGLLGDEQF
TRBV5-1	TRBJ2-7	ASSLIFGEQY
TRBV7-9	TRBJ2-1	ASSLYWGGNSYNEQF
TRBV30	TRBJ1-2	AWSGGRAPNHYGYT
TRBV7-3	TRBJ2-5	ASSSTGGEGETQY
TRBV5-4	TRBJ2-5	ASSLVRPDRGKTQY
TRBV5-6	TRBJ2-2	ASSLMGGAPTGELF
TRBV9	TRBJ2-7	ASSVGTSGSYEQY
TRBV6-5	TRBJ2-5	ASSPQSRPQETQY
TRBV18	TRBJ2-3	ASSPPAGVDTQY
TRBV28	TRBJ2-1	ASSSIGETTYGEQF
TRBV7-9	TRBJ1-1	ASSLEQGNTEAF
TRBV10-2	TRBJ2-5	ASSDIGGAWETQY
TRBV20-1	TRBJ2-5	SGGRETQY